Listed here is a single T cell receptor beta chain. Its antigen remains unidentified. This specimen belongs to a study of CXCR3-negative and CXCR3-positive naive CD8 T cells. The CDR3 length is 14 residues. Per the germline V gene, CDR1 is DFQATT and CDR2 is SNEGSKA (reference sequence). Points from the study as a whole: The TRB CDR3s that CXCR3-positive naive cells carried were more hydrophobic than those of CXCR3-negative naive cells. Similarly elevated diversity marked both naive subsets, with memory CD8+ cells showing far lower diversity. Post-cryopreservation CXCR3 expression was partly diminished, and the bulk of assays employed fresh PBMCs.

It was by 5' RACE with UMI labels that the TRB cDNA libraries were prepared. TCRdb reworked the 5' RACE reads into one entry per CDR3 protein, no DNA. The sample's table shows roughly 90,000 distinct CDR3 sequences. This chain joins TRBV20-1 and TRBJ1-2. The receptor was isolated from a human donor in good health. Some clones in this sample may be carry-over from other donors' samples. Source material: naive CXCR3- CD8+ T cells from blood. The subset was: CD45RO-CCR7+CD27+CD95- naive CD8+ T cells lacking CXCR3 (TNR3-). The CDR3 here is CSAVPIVLNYGYTF.